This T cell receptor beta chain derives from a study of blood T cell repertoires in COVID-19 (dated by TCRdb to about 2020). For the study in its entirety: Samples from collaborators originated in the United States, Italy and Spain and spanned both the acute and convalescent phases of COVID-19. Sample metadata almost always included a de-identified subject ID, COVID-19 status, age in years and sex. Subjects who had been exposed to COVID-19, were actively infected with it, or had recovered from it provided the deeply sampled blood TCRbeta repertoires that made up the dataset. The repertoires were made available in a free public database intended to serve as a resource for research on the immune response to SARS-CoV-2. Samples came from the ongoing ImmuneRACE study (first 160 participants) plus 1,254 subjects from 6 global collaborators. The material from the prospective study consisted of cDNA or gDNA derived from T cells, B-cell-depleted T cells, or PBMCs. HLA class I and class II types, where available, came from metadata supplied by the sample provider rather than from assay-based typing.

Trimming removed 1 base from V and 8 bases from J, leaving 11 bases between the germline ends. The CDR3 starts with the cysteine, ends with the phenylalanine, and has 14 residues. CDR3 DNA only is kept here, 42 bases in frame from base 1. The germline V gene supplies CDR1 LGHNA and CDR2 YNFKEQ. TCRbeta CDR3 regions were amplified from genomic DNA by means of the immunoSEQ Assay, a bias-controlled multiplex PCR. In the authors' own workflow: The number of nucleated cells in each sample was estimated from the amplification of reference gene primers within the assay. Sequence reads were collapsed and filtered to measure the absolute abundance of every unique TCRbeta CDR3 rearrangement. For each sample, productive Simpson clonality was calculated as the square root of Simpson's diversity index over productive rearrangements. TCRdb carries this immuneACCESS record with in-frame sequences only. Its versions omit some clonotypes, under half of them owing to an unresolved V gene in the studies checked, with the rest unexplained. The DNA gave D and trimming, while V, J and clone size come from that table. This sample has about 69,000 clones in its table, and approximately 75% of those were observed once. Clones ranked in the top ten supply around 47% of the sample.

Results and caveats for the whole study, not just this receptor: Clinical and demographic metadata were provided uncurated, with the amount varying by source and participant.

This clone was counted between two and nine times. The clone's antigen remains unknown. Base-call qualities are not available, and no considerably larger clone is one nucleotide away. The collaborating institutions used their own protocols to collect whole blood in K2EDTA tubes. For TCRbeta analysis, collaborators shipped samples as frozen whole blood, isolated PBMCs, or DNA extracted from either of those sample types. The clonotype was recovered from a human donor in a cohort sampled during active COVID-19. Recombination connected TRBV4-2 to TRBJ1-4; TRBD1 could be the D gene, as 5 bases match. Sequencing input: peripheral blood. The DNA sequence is TGTGCCAGCAGCCAAGGGGACCGGGGGGAAAAACTGTTTTTT. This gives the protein CASSQGDRGEKLFF.